This T cell receptor (beta chain) is drawn from a study of T-cell reconstitution after alpha-beta-depleted transplantation in children. Study-level findings and limits: Expanded graft clones numbering several hundred reportedly gave rise to alpha-beta T cells about two months after transplant. T-cell numbers and diversity one year post-transplant derived largely from freshly generated T cells.

This clonotype was picked up a small number of times. Its antigen is not known. CDR3 length equals 16 residues. V was pared by 6 bases and J by 4 bases, with 19 bases between. The germline V gene has CDR1 MDHEN and CDR2 SYDVKM. Preparation of the TCRbeta library was carried out with unique molecular identifiers. TCRdb fed the PCR reads into MiXCR, producing one record per CDR3 protein. The sample contains about 300,000 distinct CDR3 sequences, about 7.3% of which appear only once. The chain joins TRBV28 to TRBJ2-1; possible D gene TRBD2, 6 bases. This clonotype was sampled from a female patient aged 2-10 years who had a stem cell transplant for Fanconi anemia, so the T cells may come from the graft donor. Sequenced here: peripheral blood, sampled 360 days after TCRalphabeta/CD19-depleted stem cell transplant. The CDR3 sequence is CASRPPSSASYNEQFF. CDR3 nucleotide sequence: TGTGCCAGCAGACCACCGTCTAGCGCCTCATACAATGAGCAGTTCTTC.